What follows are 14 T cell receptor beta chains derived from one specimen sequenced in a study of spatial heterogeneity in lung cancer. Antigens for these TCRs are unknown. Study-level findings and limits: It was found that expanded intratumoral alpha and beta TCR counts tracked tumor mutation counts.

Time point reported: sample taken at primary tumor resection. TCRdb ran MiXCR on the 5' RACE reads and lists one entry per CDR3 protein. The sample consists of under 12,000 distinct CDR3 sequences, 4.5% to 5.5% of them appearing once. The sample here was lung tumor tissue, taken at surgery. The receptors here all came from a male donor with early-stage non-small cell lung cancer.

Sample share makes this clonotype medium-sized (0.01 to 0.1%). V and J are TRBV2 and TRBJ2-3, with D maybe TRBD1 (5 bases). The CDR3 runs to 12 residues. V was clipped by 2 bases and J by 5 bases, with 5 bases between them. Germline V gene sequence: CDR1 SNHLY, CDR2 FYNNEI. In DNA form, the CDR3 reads TGTGCCAGCAGTGAAAGGGGAGATACGCAGTATTTT. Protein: CASSERGDTQYF.

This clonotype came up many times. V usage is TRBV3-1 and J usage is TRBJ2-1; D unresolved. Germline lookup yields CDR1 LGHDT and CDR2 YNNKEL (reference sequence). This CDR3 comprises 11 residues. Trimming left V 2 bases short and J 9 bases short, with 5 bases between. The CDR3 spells CASSQYREQFF. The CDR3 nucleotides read TGTGCCAGCAGCCAATACCGTGAGCAGTTCTTC.

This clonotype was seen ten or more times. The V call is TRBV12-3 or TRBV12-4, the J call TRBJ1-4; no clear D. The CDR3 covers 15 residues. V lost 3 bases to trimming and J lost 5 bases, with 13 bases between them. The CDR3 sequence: CASSLKRAPNEKLFF. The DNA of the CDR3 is TGTGCCAGCAGTTTGAAAAGAGCCCCAAATGAAAAACTGTTTTTT.

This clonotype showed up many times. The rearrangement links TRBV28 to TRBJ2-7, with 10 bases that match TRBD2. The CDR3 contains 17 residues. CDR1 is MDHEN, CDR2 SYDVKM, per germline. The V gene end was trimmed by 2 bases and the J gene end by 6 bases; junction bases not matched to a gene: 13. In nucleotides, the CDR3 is TGTGCCAGCAGTTTACTGTGGGGGGCTAGCGGGAGCAGCGAGCAGTACTTC. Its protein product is CASSLLWGASGSSEQYF.

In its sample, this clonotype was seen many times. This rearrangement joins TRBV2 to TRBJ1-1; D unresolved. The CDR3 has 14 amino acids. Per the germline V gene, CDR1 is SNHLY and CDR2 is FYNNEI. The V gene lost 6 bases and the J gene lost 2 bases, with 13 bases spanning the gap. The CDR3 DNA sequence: TGTGCCAGCAGCGACGTCCTTCCCAACACTGAAGCTTTCTTT. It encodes CASSDVLPNTEAFF.

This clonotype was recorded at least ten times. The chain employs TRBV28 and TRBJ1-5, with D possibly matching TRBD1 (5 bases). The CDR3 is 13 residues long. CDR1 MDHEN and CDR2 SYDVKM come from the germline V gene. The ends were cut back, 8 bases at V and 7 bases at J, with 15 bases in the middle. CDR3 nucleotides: TGTGCCAGCGAACAAGACAGAATACAGCCCCAGCATTTT. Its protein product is CASEQDRIQPQHF. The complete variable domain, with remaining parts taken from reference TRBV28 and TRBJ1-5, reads DVKVTQSSRYLVKRTGEKVFLECVQDMDHENMFWYRQDPGLGLRLIYFSYDVKMKEKGDIPEGYSVSREKKERFSLILESASTNQTSMYLCASEQDRIQPQHFGDGTRLSIL.

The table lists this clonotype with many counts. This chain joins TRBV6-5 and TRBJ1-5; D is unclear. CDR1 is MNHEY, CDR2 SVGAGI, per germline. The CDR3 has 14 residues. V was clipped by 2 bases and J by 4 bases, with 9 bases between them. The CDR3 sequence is CASSYTGPNQPQHF. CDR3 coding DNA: TGTGCCAGCAGTTACACGGGCCCTAATCAGCCCCAGCATTTT.

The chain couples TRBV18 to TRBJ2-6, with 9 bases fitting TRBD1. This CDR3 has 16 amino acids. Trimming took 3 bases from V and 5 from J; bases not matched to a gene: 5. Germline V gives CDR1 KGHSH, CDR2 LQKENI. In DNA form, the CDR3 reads TGTGCCAGCTCACCGACAGGGGGTTTGAGGGCCAACGTCCTGACTTTC. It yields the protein CASSPTGGLRANVLTF.

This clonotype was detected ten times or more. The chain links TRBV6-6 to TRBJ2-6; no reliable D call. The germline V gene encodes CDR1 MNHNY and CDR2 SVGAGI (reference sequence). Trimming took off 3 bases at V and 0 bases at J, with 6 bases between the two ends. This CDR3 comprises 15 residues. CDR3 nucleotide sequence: TGTGCCAGCAGTTATATTCGCTCTGGGGCCAACGTCCTGACTTTC. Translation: CASSYIRSGANVLTF.

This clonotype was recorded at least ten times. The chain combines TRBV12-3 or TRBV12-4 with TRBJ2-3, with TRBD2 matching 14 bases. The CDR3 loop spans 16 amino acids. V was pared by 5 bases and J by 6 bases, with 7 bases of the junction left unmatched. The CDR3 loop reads CASSPSRTSGGDTQYF. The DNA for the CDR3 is TGTGCCAGCAGTCCGTCACGGACTAGCGGGGGGGATACGCAGTATTTT.

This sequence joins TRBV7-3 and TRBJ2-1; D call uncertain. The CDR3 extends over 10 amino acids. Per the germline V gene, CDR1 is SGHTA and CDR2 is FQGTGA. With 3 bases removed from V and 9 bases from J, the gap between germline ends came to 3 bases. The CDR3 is CASSFSEQFF. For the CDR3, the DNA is TGTGCCAGCAGCTTCAGTGAGCAGTTCTTC.

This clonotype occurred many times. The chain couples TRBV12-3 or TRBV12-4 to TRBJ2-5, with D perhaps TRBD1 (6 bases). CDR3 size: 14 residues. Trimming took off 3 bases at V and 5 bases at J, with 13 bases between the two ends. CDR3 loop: CASSFPPGEETQYF. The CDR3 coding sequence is TGTGCCAGCAGTTTCCCCCCAGGGGAGGAGACCCAGTACTTC.

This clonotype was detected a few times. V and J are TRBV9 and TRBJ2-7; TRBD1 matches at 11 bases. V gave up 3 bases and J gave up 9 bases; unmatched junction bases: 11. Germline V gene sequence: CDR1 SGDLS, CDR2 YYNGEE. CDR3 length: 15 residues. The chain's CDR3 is CASSEGTGGRPRQYF. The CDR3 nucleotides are TGTGCCAGCAGCGAGGGGACAGGGGGAAGACCGAGGCAGTACTTC.

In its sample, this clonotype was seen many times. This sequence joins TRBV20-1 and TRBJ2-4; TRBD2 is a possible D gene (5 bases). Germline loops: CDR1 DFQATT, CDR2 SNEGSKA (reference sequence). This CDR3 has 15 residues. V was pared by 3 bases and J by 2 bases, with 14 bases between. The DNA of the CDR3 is TGCAGTGCTAGTGATCGGAGGACGTCCAAAAACATTCAGTACTTC. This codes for CSASDRRTSKNIQYF.